One and the same sample provided the 31 T cell receptor beta chains below, sequenced in a study of control samples from healthy donors and cancer patients. Clones were read by immunoSEQ multiplex PCR, and TCRdb kept only the in-frame ones, dropping some. Among 150,000 to 200,000 clones, around 92% were seen once, and the ten largest hold about 2.1%. The specimen was blood. The receptor set was obtained from a woman aged 40 to 55 in good health.

The chain employs TRBV6-2 or TRBV6-3 and TRBJ1-1, with a tentative D call TRBD1 (5 bases). The V gene's germline CDR1 is MNHEY and CDR2 SVGEGT. The V and J ends lost 2 bases and 3 bases respectively, with 10 bases between them. The CDR3 is 14 residues long. Here the CDR3 reads CASSYRGVDTEAFF. The CDR3 coding sequence is TGTGCCAGCAGTTACCGAGGGGTGGACACTGAAGCTTTCTTT.

The V and J genes are TRBV7-9 and TRBJ2-5; TRBD1 is a possible D gene (6 bases). V lost 5 bases, J lost 4 bases, and 23 bases lay in between. Germline V CDR1 and CDR2: SEHNR, FQNEAQ (reference sequence). This CDR3 comprises 17 residues. CDR3 loop: CASSPGPDRPGGETQYF. Here the CDR3 DNA reads TGTGCCAGCAGCCCAGGCCCTGACAGGCCTGGAGGAGAGACCCAGTACTTC.

This clone was detected a few times. V gene TRBV7-9 combines with J gene TRBJ1-1, with D perhaps matching TRBD1 (5 bases). Germline loops: CDR1 SEHNR, CDR2 FQNEAQ (reference sequence). Between the trimmed V and J ends, which lost 5 bases and 1 base, there was a span of 14 bases. The CDR3 length is 15 residues. This CDR3 reads CASSLPGTANTEAFF. In DNA, the CDR3 is TGTGCCAGCAGCCTTCCCGGGACGGCGAACACTGAAGCTTTCTTT.

V usage is TRBV5-1 and J usage is TRBJ1-4, with 11 bases fitting TRBD1. Per germline, CDR1 SGHRS and CDR2 YFSETQ. The CDR3 contains 16 residues. V shed 4 bases, J shed 7 bases, and the junction held 9 bases outside the gene matches. This chain's CDR3 is CASSLGQGAGGEKLFF. CDR3 sequence (DNA): TGCGCCAGCAGCCTCGGACAGGGGGCTGGTGGTGAAAAACTGTTTTTT. Combining the CDR3 with reference TRBV5-1 and TRBJ1-4 gives the whole variable domain KAGVTQTPRYLIKTRGQQVTLSCSPISGHRSVSWYQQTPGQGLQFLFEYFSETQRNKGNFPGRFSGRQFSNSRSEMNVSTLELGDSALYLCASSLGQGAGGEKLFFGSGTQLSVL.

The chain uses TRBV7-9 and TRBJ1-1, with unresolved D. The CDR3 covers 13 residues. Germline CDR1 reads SEHNR; CDR2 reads FQNEAQ (reference sequence). The V end was cut by 7 bases, the J end by 0 bases, with 9 bases between. In DNA, the CDR3 is TGTGCCAGCACAGGAACCATGAACACTGAAGCTTTCTTT. This codes for CASTGTMNTEAFF.

This CDR3 reads CASSEARLTDTQYF. The DNA of the CDR3 is TGTGCCAGCAGTGAAGCGCGTCTCACAGATACGCAGTATTTT. The rearrangement links TRBV2 to TRBJ2-3; no definite D call. V shed 0 bases and J shed 2 bases, with 6 bases lying between them. The CDR3 contains 14 residues. Germline V gene sequence: CDR1 SNHLY, CDR2 FYNNEI.

The chain uses TRBV27 and TRBJ2-2, with 9 bases lining up with TRBD2. Germline assignment: CDR1 MNHEY and CDR2 SMNVEV (reference sequence). The length of the CDR3 is 17 residues. J gave up 5 bases and V 2 bases, and 9 bases lay outside the gene matches. As DNA, the CDR3 is TGTGCCAGCAGTTTAGGGTGGCGCGGGGGGGCAACCGGGGAGCTGTTTTTT. Amino acids: CASSLGWRGGATGELFF.

The chain employs TRBV14 and TRBJ1-1; the D is unclear. V shed 1 base and J shed 8 bases, with 17 bases lying between them. Germline V gene data show CDR1 as SGHDN and CDR2 as FVKESK. The CDR3 is 15 residues long. The CDR3 DNA follows: TGTGCCAGCAGCCAAGGTACGGGAAGTTCGTGGGAAGCTTTCTTT. Protein sequence: CASSQGTGSSWEAFF.

This clone was seen a few times. The V call is TRBV19, the J call TRBJ2-3, with 11 nucleotides matching TRBD1. V lost 6 bases to trimming and J lost 3 bases; unmatched junction nucleotides: 5. The CDR3 covers 15 residues. Germline V gene lookup returns CDR1 LNHDA and CDR2 SQIVND (reference sequence). The CDR3 DNA reads TGTGCCAGTAGCAGGACAGGGGGCGTGACAGATACGCAGTATTTT. Its translation: CASSRTGGVTDTQYF.

This chain joins TRBV11-2 and TRBJ1-3; a possible D gene is TRBD1 (6 bases). V gave up 5 bases and J gave up 0 bases, with 17 bases separating them. CDR3 length: 17 residues. CDR1 SGHAT and CDR2 FQNNGV come from the germline V gene. CDR3 in amino acids: CASSQPPGHSSGNTIYF. The CDR3 nucleotides are TGTGCCAGCAGCCAACCCCCGGGACATAGCTCTGGAAACACCATATATTTT.

The chain links TRBV19 to TRBJ1-2, with D maybe TRBD1 (6 bases). With 6 bases removed from V and 8 bases from J, the gap between germline ends came to 16 bases. Germline V CDR1 and CDR2: LNHDA, SQIVND (reference sequence). The CDR3 length is 13 residues. CDR3 in DNA: TGTGCCAGTAGGCCAGACAGGACTCGGGGCTACACCTTC. Its translation: CASRPDRTRGYTF.

In the case of this clone: Other DNA sequences in the sample encode the same CDR3. The chain carries TRBV10-1 and TRBJ2-1; 9 bases align to TRBD1. CDR3 length equals 12 residues. The V gene end was trimmed by 4 bases and the J gene end by 10 bases; junction bases not matched to a gene: 2. Germline V gene lookup returns CDR1 WNHNN and CDR2 SYGVQD (reference sequence). The CDR3 is CASSADRGEQFF. The CDR3 DNA sequence: TGCGCCAGCAGTGCGGACAGGGGCGAGCAGTTCTTC.

This clone was detected once. CDR3 DNA: TGCGCCAGCAGCCAAGATCATCTGTCGAATGAGCAGTTCTTC. It translates to CASSQDHLSNEQFF. V is TRBV4-1 and J is TRBJ2-1, with no clear D. This CDR3 has 14 residues. V was clipped by 0 bases and J by 7 bases, with 10 bases between them. From germline, CDR1 is MGHRA and CDR2 YSYEKL.

This clone was found once. The gene calls are TRBV4-1 and TRBJ1-3; D gene ambiguous. V was trimmed by 1 base and J by 4 bases, leaving 11 bases between them. CDR1 and CDR2 from the germline V gene are MGHRA and YSYEKL. The CDR3 runs 15 residues. The chain's CDR3 is CASSQVVSSGNTIYF. The CDR3 DNA is TGCGCCAGCAGCCAAGTGGTCTCATCCGGAAACACCATATATTTT.

This chain joins TRBV6-5 and TRBJ1-4, with D unclear. The CDR3 totals 13 residues. Trimming removed 4 bases at V and 14 bases at J, with 17 bases between. The germline V gene has CDR1 MNHEY and CDR2 SVGAGI. CDR3 sequence: CASSSNTWQGLFF. The CDR3 nucleotides are TGTGCCAGCAGTTCAAACACCTGGCAAGGTCTGTTTTTT.

This clone was counted a few times. The chain carries TRBV6-5 and TRBJ2-7; 8 nucleotides line up with TRBD1. CDR1 and CDR2 (germline): MNHEY, SVGAGI. With 6 bases clipped from V and 0 bases from J, the junction kept 7 bases outside the gene matches. The CDR3 sequence is 15 residues long. This CDR3 reads CASRLGGTGSYEQYF. For the CDR3, the DNA is TGTGCCAGCAGACTAGGAGGGACAGGCTCCTACGAGCAGTACTTC.

The chain recombines TRBV29-1 with TRBJ1-2, with D possibly TRBD1 on 6 matching bases. The CDR3 totals 12 residues. V was pared by 5 bases and J by 4 bases, with 11 bases between. CDR1 SQVTM and CDR2 ANQGSEA come from the germline V gene. The CDR3 bases are TGCAGCGTTAGAACAGGGACCTATGGCTACACCTTC. It translates to CSVRTGTYGYTF.

V is TRBV5-1 and J is TRBJ1-6; no reliable D call. CDR3 length: 13 amino acids. Deletions cut 5 bases from V and 4 bases from J, with 7 bases between. Germline V gives CDR1 SGHRS, CDR2 YFSETQ. Written as DNA, the CDR3 is TGCGCCAGCAGACAGCAATATAATTCACCCCTCCACTTT. Translating gives CASRQQYNSPLHF.

The CDR3 spells CASNGEWALHF. CDR3 in DNA: TGTGCCAGCAACGGGGAGTGGGCCCTCCACTTT. The chain carries TRBV2 and TRBJ1-6; D remains ambiguous. CDR1 is SNHLY, CDR2 FYNNEI, per germline. With 7 bases removed from V and 14 bases from J, the gap between germline ends came to 12 bases. The CDR3 is 11 amino acids.

The chain employs TRBV5-1 and TRBJ1-2; 9 bases line up with TRBD1. Trimming took 4 bases from V and 3 from J; bases not matched to a gene: 4. The CDR3 runs to 14 residues. CDR1 and CDR2 (germline): SGHRS, YFSETQ. This CDR3 is CASSTGTGHYGYTF. DNA for the CDR3: TGCGCCAGCAGCACCGGGACAGGGCACTATGGCTACACCTTC.

The chain is built from TRBV19 and TRBJ2-1; 7 bases match TRBD1. The length of the CDR3 is 16 residues. V lost 4 bases and J lost 0; bases outside the gene matches: 6. CDR1 is LNHDA and CDR2 is SQIVND in the germline V gene (reference sequence). Written as DNA, the CDR3 is TGTGCCAGTAGTAACGCACAGGGGCGCTCCTACAATGAGCAGTTCTTC. Protein: CASSNAQGRSYNEQFF.

This sequence joins TRBV27 and TRBJ1-2, with D possibly being TRBD1 (6 bases). The V gene lost 5 bases and the J gene lost 8 bases, with 21 bases spanning the gap. Germline V gene lookup returns CDR1 MNHEY and CDR2 SMNVEV (reference sequence). This CDR3 is 15 amino acids long. CDR3 amino acids: CASSPLRAAQGGYTF. CDR3 nucleotides: TGTGCCAGCAGTCCTCTCAGGGCGGCCCAGGGGGGCTACACCTTC.

The chain uses TRBV4-1 and TRBJ2-5, with D possibly matching TRBD1 (5 bases). The germline V gene has CDR1 MGHRA and CDR2 YSYEKL. V lost 0 bases, J lost 5 bases, and 10 bases lay in between. The CDR3 extends over 14 amino acids. DNA for the CDR3: TGCGCCAGCAGCCAAGATCAGGGTTGGGAGACCCAGTACTTC. Translated, it gives CASSQDQGWETQYF.

The chain couples TRBV6-5 to TRBJ1-6, with D uncertain. V was cut by 6 bases and J by 4 bases, with 10 bases left in between. Germline CDR1 reads MNHEY; CDR2 reads SVGAGI. The CDR3 extends over 14 amino acids. In DNA form, the CDR3 reads TGTGCCAGCAGCTCTCTGGGGTATAATTCACCCCTCCACTTT. Translated: CASSSLGYNSPLHF.

The chain is built from TRBV12-3 or TRBV12-4 and TRBJ2-3; a weak D match, TRBD1 (5 bases). V lost 5 bases and J lost 4, with 10 bases in between. The CDR3 consists of 13 residues. CDR3 protein: CASSLSGSDTQYF. CDR3 DNA sequence: TGTGCCAGCAGTCTCTCAGGGTCAGATACGCAGTATTTT.

This chain connects TRBV7-6 to TRBJ1-6; tentative D call: TRBD1 (6 bases). This CDR3 contains 16 residues. Trimming removed 3 bases at V and 5 bases at J, with 14 bases between. Germline loops: CDR1 SGHVS, CDR2 FNYEAQ. The DNA of the CDR3 is TGTGCCAGCAGCTTCGGTACAGGGTGGGATAATTCACCCCTCCACTTT. Protein sequence: CASSFGTGWDNSPLHF.

This chain uses TRBV21-1 with TRBJ2-3. TRBV21-1 is noted as a pseudogene. This CDR3 is 12 amino acids long. The CDR3 protein is CASSKGTDTQYF. Here the CDR3 DNA reads TGTGCCAGCAGCAAAGGAACAGATACGCAGTATTTT.

The chain is built from TRBV2 and TRBJ1-3; tentatively, D is TRBD1 (6 bases). This CDR3 spans 14 amino acids. Germline V gene data show CDR1 as SNHLY and CDR2 as FYNNEI. V was cut by 6 bases and J by 0 bases, with 9 bases left in between. CDR3 protein: CASSRTDSGNTIYF. The CDR3 DNA reads TGTGCCAGCAGCAGGACAGACTCTGGAAACACCATATATTTT.

V usage is TRBV18 and J usage is TRBJ2-2, with 12 bases that match TRBD2. This CDR3 has 20 residues. Germline assignment: CDR1 KGHSH and CDR2 LQKENI. V trimming: 0 bases; J trimming: 0 bases; junction bases outside the gene matches: 8. The CDR3 DNA reads TGTGCCAGCTCACCACCGATCCTAGCGGGGGGGCAGCCGAACACCGGGGAGCTGTTTTTT. This translates into CASSPPILAGGQPNTGELFF.

The chain links TRBV6-5 to TRBJ2-7, with unresolved D. CDR1 and CDR2 (germline): MNHEY, SVGAGI. The CDR3 is made up of 16 amino acids. Trimming removed 4 bases at V and 5 bases at J, with 21 bases between. In DNA, the CDR3 is TGTGCCAGCAGTTCCAGGATTGGCCATAGTACGGACGAGCAGTACTTC. It encodes CASSSRIGHSTDEQYF.

The chain couples TRBV7-2 to TRBJ1-1; tentative D call: TRBD1 (5 bases). Trimming stripped 0 bases from V and 0 bases from J, with 8 bases between. This CDR3 is 15 amino acids long. Germline-derived CDR1 and CDR2 are SGHTA and FQGNSA. The CDR3 protein is CASSLAVGVNTEAFF. CDR3 sequence (DNA): TGTGCCAGCAGCTTAGCTGTAGGGGTGAACACTGAAGCTTTCTTT.